This T cell receptor (beta chain) was recorded in a study of technical replicates of blood from several donors. Germline V CDR1 and CDR2: MNHEY, SMNVEV (reference sequence). The germline V and J ends were trimmed by 5 bases and 1 base, with 15 bases remaining between them. The CDR3 loop spans 16 amino acids. The table came from immunoSEQ multiplex PCR; TCRdb's copy has only in-frame clones and leaves some out. Seen here are tens of thousands of clones, roughly 90% observed once, and the top ten hold around 0.41%. This chain connects TRBV27 to TRBJ1-5; D is perhaps TRBD1 (5 bases). This receptor was obtained from a human donor in good health. Sequenced material: T cells isolated from PBMCs. CDR3: CASSVNPGLSNQPQHF. Here the CDR3 DNA reads TGTGCCAGCAGTGTTAACCCAGGGTTGAGCAATCAGCCCCAGCATTTT.